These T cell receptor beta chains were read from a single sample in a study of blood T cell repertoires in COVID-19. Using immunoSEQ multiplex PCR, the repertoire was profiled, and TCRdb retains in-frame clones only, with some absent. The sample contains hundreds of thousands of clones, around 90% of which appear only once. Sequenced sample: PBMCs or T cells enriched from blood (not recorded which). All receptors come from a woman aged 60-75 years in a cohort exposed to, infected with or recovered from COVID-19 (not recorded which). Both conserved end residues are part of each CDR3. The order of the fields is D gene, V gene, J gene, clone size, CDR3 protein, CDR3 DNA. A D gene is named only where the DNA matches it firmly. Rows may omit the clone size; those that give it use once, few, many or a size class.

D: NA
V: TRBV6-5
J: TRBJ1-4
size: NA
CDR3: CASRRTATNEKLFF
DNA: TGTGCCAGCAGGCGGACAGCAACTAATGAAAAACTGTTTTTT

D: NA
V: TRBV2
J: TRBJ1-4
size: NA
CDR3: CATEGEKLFF
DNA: TGTGCCACGGAGGGTGAAAAACTGTTTTTT

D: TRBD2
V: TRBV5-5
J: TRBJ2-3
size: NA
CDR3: CASSSLLAAITDTQYF
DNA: TGTGCCAGCAGCTCGTTACTAGCGGCGATCACAGATACGCAGTATTTT

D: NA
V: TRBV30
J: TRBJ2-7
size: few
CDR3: CAFAGQTYEQYF
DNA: TGTGCCTTCGCCGGACAGACGTACGAGCAGTACTTC

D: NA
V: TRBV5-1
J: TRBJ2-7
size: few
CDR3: CASSLVPGSYEQYF
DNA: TGCGCCAGCAGCTTGGTCCCCGGTTCCTACGAGCAGTACTTC

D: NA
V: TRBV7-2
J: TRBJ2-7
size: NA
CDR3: CASSWQGLGEQYF
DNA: TGTGCCAGCAGCTGGCAGGGACTGGGGGAGCAGTACTTC

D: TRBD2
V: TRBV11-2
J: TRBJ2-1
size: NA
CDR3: CASSLMSGGPGNEQFF
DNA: TGTGCCAGCAGCTTAATGTCGGGAGGGCCGGGGAATGAGCAGTTCTTC

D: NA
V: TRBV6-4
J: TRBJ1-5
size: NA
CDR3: CASSVQVGQPQHF
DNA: TGTGCCAGCAGTGTTCAGGTCGGTCAGCCCCAGCATTTT

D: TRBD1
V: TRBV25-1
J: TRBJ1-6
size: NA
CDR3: CASMPGQGENSPLHF
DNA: TGTGCCAGCATGCCCGGACAGGGAGAAAATTCACCCCTCCACTTT

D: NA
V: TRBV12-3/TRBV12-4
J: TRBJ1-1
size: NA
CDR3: CASRPQGQAEAFF
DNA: TGTGCCAGCAGGCCACAGGGTCAGGCTGAAGCTTTCTTT

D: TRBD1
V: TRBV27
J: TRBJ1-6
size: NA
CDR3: CATKRGQYNSPLHF
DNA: TGTGCCACCAAAAGGGGGCAGTATAATTCACCCCTCCACTTT

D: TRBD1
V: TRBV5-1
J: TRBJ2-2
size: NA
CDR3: CASSPQGAHGELFF
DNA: TGCGCCAGCAGCCCACAGGGGGCCCACGGGGAGCTGTTTTTT

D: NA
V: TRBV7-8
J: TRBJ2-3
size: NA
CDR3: CASSLGGSGSTDTQYF
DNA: TGTGCCAGCAGCTTAGGAGGCAGCGGGAGCACAGATACGCAGTATTTT

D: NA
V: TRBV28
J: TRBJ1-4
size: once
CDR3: CASSLEGAATNEKLFF
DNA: TGTGCCAGCAGTTTAGAAGGGGCCGCAACTAATGAAAAACTGTTTTTT

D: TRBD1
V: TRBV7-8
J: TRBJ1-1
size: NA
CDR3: CASSFTGTGERAMNTEAFF
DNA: TGTGCCAGCAGCTTCACCGGGACAGGGGAAAGGGCAATGAACACTGAAGCTTTCTTT

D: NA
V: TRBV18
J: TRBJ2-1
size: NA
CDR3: CASSPPSYNEQFF
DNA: TGTGCCAGCTCACCACCTAGCTACAATGAGCAGTTCTTC

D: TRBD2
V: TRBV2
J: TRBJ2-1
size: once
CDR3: CASSAGTSGINEQFF
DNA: TGTGCCAGCAGTGCCGGGACTAGCGGGATCAATGAGCAGTTCTTC

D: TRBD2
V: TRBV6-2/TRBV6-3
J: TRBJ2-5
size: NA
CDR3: CASSLAGGQETQYF
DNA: TGTGCCAGCAGTTTGGCGGGAGGGCAAGAGACCCAGTACTTC

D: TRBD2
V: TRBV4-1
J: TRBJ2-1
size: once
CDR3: CASSPSPAGVDEQFF
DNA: TGCGCCAGCAGCCCCTCCCCAGCGGGAGTCGATGAGCAGTTCTTC

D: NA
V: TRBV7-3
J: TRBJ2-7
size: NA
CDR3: CASSYQQGYEQYF
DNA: TGTGCCAGCAGTTATCAGCAGGGTTACGAGCAGTACTTC

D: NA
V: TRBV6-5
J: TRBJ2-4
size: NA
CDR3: CASSYSSGGGNIQYF
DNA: TGTGCCAGCAGTTACTCCTCCGGTGGGGGGAACATTCAGTACTTC

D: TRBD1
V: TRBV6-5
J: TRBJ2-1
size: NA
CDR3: CASTRQGGSYNEQFF
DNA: TGTGCCAGCACTAGACAGGGTGGCTCCTACAATGAGCAGTTCTTC

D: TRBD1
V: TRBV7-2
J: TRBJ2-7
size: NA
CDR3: CASSQGTGGLEQYF
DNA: TGTGCCAGCAGCCAAGGGACAGGGGGGCTGGAGCAGTACTTC

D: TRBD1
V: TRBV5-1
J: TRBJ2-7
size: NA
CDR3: CASSSSDRTREQYF
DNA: TGCGCCAGCAGCTCATCGGACAGGACGCGCGAGCAGTACTTC

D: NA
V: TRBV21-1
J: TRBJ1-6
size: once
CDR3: CASTYTRDRGLSGISPLHF
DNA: TGTGCCAGCACCTATACCCGGGACAGGGGGCTTTCCGGTATCTCACCCCTCCACTTT

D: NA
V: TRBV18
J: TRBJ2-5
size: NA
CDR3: CASSPTGWGETQYF
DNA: TGTGCCAGCTCACCAACAGGGTGGGGAGAGACCCAGTACTTC

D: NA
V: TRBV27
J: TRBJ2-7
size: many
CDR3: CASSLRGAETYEQYF
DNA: TGTGCCAGCAGTTTACGGGGGGCGGAAACCTACGAGCAGTACTTC

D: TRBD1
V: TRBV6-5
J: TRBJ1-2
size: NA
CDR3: CASSATGAGGYTF
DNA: TGTGCCAGCAGCGCTACAGGGGCGGGCGGCTACACCTTC

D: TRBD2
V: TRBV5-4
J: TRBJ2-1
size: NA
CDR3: CASSLPASGRGNEQFF
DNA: TGTGCCAGCAGCTTGCCCGCTAGCGGGAGGGGTAATGAGCAGTTCTTC

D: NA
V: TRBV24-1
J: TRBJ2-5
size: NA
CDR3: CATSAPGSETQYF
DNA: TGTGCCACCAGTGCGCCAGGAAGCGAGACCCAGTACTTC

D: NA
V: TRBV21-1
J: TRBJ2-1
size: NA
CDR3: CASGTSYNEQFF
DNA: TGTGCCAGCGGGACTTCCTACAATGAGCAGTTCTTC

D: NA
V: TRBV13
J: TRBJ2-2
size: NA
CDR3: CASSATRLGELFF
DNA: TGTGCCAGCAGCGCGACTAGACTCGGGGAGCTGTTTTTT

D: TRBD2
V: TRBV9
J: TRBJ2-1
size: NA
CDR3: CASEGSNAGLAGLRYNEQFF
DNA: TGTGCCAGCGAGGGGTCGAACGCGGGACTAGCGGGACTTCGGTACAATGAGCAGTTCTTC

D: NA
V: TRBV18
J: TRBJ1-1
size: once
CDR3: CASSGGIGNTEAFF
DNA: TGTGCCAGCTCGGGGGGGATCGGGAACACTGAAGCTTTCTTT

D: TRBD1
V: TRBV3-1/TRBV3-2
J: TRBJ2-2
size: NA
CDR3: CASSDAEQGDTGELFF
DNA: TGTGCCAGCAGCGATGCGGAGCAGGGGGACACCGGGGAGCTGTTTTTT

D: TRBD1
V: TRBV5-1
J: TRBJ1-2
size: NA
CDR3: CASSLETGQRNYGYTF
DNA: TGCGCCAGCAGCTTGGAAACGGGACAGCGAAACTATGGCTACACCTTC

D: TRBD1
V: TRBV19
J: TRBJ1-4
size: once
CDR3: CASSTGTGGQKLFF
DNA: TGTGCCAGTAGCACCGGGACAGGGGGGCAAAAACTGTTTTTT

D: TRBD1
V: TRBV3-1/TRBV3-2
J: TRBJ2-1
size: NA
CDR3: CASSPGQGGQFF
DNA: TGTGCCAGCAGCCCCGGACAGGGAGGGCAGTTCTTC

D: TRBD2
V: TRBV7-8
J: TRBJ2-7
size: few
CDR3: CASSLTSGISYEQYF
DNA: TGTGCCAGCAGCCTCACTAGCGGGATTTCCTACGAGCAGTACTTC

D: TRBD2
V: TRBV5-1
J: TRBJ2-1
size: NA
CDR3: CASSVGLAGEQFF
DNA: TGCGCCAGCAGCGTAGGACTAGCGGGGGAGCAGTTCTTC

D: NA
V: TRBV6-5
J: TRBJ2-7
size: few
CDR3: CASRPGLLEEQYF
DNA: TGTGCCAGCAGGCCGGGACTCCTGGAGGAGCAGTACTTC

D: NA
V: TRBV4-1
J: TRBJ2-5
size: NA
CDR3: CASSQVTAQETQYF
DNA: TGCGCCAGCAGCCAAGTGACAGCCCAAGAGACCCAGTACTTC

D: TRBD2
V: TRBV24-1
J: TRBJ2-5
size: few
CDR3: CATSDPRGTSGRSQETQYF
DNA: TGTGCCACCAGTGATCCTAGAGGGACTAGCGGGAGGTCCCAAGAGACCCAGTACTTC

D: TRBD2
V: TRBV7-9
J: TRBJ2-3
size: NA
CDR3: CASSLASGSAVGQYF
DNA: TGTGCCAGCAGCTTGGCTAGCGGGAGTGCGGTTGGGCAGTATTTT

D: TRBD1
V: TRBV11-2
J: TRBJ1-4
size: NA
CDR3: CASSLGWRGGATNEKLFF
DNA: TGTGCCAGCAGCTTGGGCTGGAGAGGGGGCGCAACTAATGAAAAACTGTTTTTT